This T cell receptor beta chain is drawn from a study of early T cells in non-severe SARS-CoV-2 infection. About the research overall: Unsorted whole-blood RNA was sequenced in bulk, leaving chains unpaired.

This clonotype was observed a handful of times. Its antigen is unknown. As part of library construction, unique molecular identifiers were attached to individual cDNA molecules. TCRdb called the 5' RACE reads again in MiXCR, with one record for every CDR3 protein. The sample has roughly 60,000 distinct CDR3 sequences; around 14% are singletons. Overall study findings and caveats: The study's VDJdb matching favored anti-spike CD8 responses and missed private and CD4 specificities.

After removal of 6 bases from V and 4 bases from J, the junction contained 3 bases not matched to a gene. This CDR3 spans 14 amino acids. Germline V gene lookup returns CDR1 SNHLY and CDR2 FYNNEI. This sequence was found in an adult who was a healthcare worker with PCR-confirmed SARS-CoV-2 infection or an uninfected control (not recorded which). Material: whole blood. The chain combines TRBV2 with TRBJ1-3, with TRBD1 identical over 10 bases. The CDR3 here is CASRETGGGNTIYF. CDR3 nucleotides: TGTGCCAGCAGAGAGACAGGGGGCGGAAACACCATATATTTT.